These 24 T cell receptor beta chains were all obtained from the same sample, sequenced in a study of cytotoxic CD8 clonotypes in ibrutinib-treated CLL. Produced via immunoSEQ multiplex PCR; TCRdb's table is partial and in-frame only. The sample has under 150,000 clones, around 93% seen once; the top ten hold about 10%. The input for sequencing was PBMCs, taken after 12 months of ibrutinib treatment. The receptors were sampled from a human donor with chronic lymphocytic leukemia.

V gene TRBV6-1 combines with J gene TRBJ1-1; D remains ambiguous. Trimming pared 8 bases from V and 1 base from J, leaving 14 bases between. The CDR3 is 14 residues long. Germline V lookup: CDR1 MNHNS, CDR2 SASEGT. The CDR3 DNA follows: TGTGCCAGCCAAACTCACGTATCGAACACTGAAGCTTTCTTT. Translating gives CASQTHVSNTEAFF.

The V gene is TRBV6-6, the J gene TRBJ1-5; D not certain. The germline V gene encodes CDR1 MNHNY and CDR2 SVGAGI (reference sequence). The CDR3 is 15 residues long. V was pared by 5 bases and J by 0 bases, with 11 bases between. CDR3 sequence (DNA): TGTGCCAGCAGTCAACAGCGTAATAGCAATCAGCCCCAGCATTTT. Its protein is CASSQQRNSNQPQHF.

The rearrangement links TRBV7-9 to TRBJ1-4, with D hard to call. Between the trimmed V and J ends, which lost 5 bases and 7 bases, there was a span of 11 bases. The CDR3 is made up of 13 amino acids. Per germline, CDR1 SEHNR and CDR2 FQNEAQ (reference sequence). The CDR3 protein is CASSAPTFEKLFF. The CDR3 region has the DNA TGTGCCAGCAGCGCCCCGACTTTTGAAAAACTGTTTTTT.

The genes are TRBV6-6 and TRBJ2-3; D possibly corresponds to TRBD1 (5 bases). Trimming removed 5 bases from V and 0 bases from J, with 9 bases in between. This CDR3 has 14 residues. Germline CDR1 reads MNHNY; CDR2 reads SVGAGI (reference sequence). CDR3: CASSIQGSTDTQYF. As DNA, the CDR3 is TGTGCCAGCAGTATCCAGGGTAGCACAGATACGCAGTATTTT.

The genes are TRBV2 and TRBJ2-7; 8 positions agree with TRBD2. Germline assignment: CDR1 SNHLY and CDR2 FYNNEI. V lost 2 bases and J lost 5; bases outside the gene matches: 8. This CDR3 spans 15 amino acids. CDR3 region: CASSEFAGTRDEQYF. For the CDR3, the DNA is TGTGCCAGCAGTGAATTCGCCGGGACTAGGGACGAGCAGTACTTC.

This chain joins TRBV2 and TRBJ2-3, with D maybe TRBD2 (6 bases). Germline-derived CDR1 and CDR2 are SNHLY and FYNNEI. The CDR3 extends over 14 amino acids. Trimming left V 5 bases short and J 4 bases short, with 13 bases between. CDR3 residues: CASSQSGAADTQYF. The CDR3 nucleotides read TGTGCCAGCAGTCAATCGGGAGCGGCAGATACGCAGTATTTT.

The V call is TRBV6-5, the J call TRBJ2-5; D ambiguous. The ends were cut back, 3 bases at V and 0 bases at J, with 8 bases in the middle. The CDR3 consists of 14 residues. CDR1 and CDR2 from the germline V gene are MNHEY and SVGAGI. DNA of the CDR3: TGTGCCAGCAGTTATCAGTTTGACCAAGAGACCCAGTACTTC. Protein: CASSYQFDQETQYF.

The genes are TRBV6-1 and TRBJ2-3, with 9 positions matching TRBD2. CDR1 MNHNS and CDR2 SASEGT come from the germline V gene. This CDR3 spans 16 amino acids. V trimming: 4 bases; J trimming: 5 bases; junction bases outside the gene matches: 10. The CDR3: CASSAGVAGVIDTQYF. The CDR3, as DNA: TGTGCCAGCAGTGCTGGGGTAGCGGGAGTTATAGATACGCAGTATTTT.

This clone was seen just once. V and J are TRBV28 and TRBJ2-2, with 8 bases aligning to TRBD2. Germline V gene sequence: CDR1 MDHEN, CDR2 SYDVKM. With V trimmed by 8 bases and J by 6 bases, 11 bases remained unmatched. The CDR3 has 15 amino acids. The CDR3: CASRASGRLPGELFF. CDR3 coding DNA: TGTGCCAGCCGTGCGAGCGGGAGATTGCCCGGGGAGCTGTTTTTT.

The chain is built from TRBV27 and TRBJ2-5, with D possibly being TRBD1 or TRBD2 (5 bases each). Per germline, CDR1 MNHEY and CDR2 SMNVEV (reference sequence). V lost 3 bases to trimming and J lost 3 bases, with 14 bases between them. The CDR3 spans 15 residues. The CDR3, as DNA: TGTGCCAGCAGTTTTAGGGCAGGGAGAAAAGAGACCCAGTACTTC. Encoded protein: CASSFRAGRKETQYF.

This chain uses TRBV18 with TRBJ2-1, with 8 bases matching TRBD2. The CDR3 loop spans 15 amino acids. Trimming took 3 bases from V and 5 from J; bases not matched to a gene: 6. Germline V gene lookup returns CDR1 KGHSH and CDR2 LQKENI. The CDR3 nucleotides read TGTGCCAGCTCACCCATTAGCGGGAACAACAATGAGCAGTTCTTC. Translation gives CASSPISGNNNEQFF.

The genes are TRBV9 and TRBJ2-4; D is unclear. Germline V gives CDR1 SGDLS, CDR2 YYNGEE. Trimming shortened V by 0 bases and J by 0 bases, and 10 bases separated the two germline ends. The CDR3 runs 16 residues. In DNA form, the CDR3 reads TGTGCCAGCAGCGTAGAACGGTCTGGAGCCAAAAACATTCAGTACTTC. Protein: CASSVERSGAKNIQYF.

This clone has only one observation. This chain joins TRBV7-2 and TRBJ2-3; maybe TRBD2 (5 bases). This CDR3 region has 14 residues. V was shortened by 4 bases and J by 2 bases, with 10 bases between the two germline ends. Germline CDR1 and CDR2: SGHTA and FQGNSA. The CDR3 sequence is CASSSTGFTDTQYF. The CDR3, as DNA: TGTGCCAGCAGCTCGACGGGATTCACAGATACGCAGTATTTT.

This clone was seen a handful of times. The chain combines TRBV15 with TRBJ1-3, with D perhaps matching TRBD1 (5 bases). The CDR3 consists of 15 residues. Germline values: CDR1 LNHNV, CDR2 YYDKDF (reference sequence). V gave up 4 bases and J gave up 0 bases, with 10 bases separating them. This chain's CDR3 is CATSTGLNSGNTIYF. The DNA for the CDR3 is TGTGCCACCAGCACAGGGCTGAACTCTGGAAACACCATATATTTT.

This chain uses TRBV28 with TRBJ1-2; D is uncertain. Germline CDR1 reads MDHEN; CDR2 reads SYDVKM. Trimming took 3 bases from V and 7 from J, leaving 9 bases between them. This CDR3 comprises 12 residues. CDR3 amino acids: CASSLGRPGYTF. CDR3 DNA sequence: TGTGCCAGCAGTTTGGGCAGGCCTGGCTACACCTTC.

The chain is built from TRBV6-5 and TRBJ1-2; D uncertain. The CDR3 runs to 15 residues. V was pared by 3 bases and J by 0 bases, with 11 bases between. Germline CDR1 and CDR2: MNHEY and SVGAGI. Here the CDR3 reads CASSYEQTPNYGYTF. The CDR3 nucleotides are TGTGCCAGCAGTTATGAACAGACCCCTAACTATGGCTACACCTTC.

The chain is built from TRBV2 and TRBJ2-4; the D gene could be TRBD1 or TRBD2 (6 bases each). Deletions cut 3 bases from V and 1 base from J, with 28 bases between. Germline V gene data show CDR1 as SNHLY and CDR2 as FYNNEI. CDR3 length: 21 residues. The CDR3 DNA reads TGTGCCAGCAGTGATTGGATCGTGGGGGGCTCGCCGCCTGGGGCCAAAAACATTCAGTACTTC. It specifies CASSDWIVGGSPPGAKNIQYF.

About this clone itself: One end of the junction fails to match germline, which may point to a read error. The rearrangement links TRBV4-1 to TRBJ2-1, with 7 positions matching TRBD2. There are 14 residues in the CDR3. CDR1 and CDR2 (germline): MGHRA, YSYEKL. The CDR3 DNA reads as TGCGCCAGCAGCCACCACGACCACCGGGAGGTATCGCTCTTC. Its translation is CASSHHDHREVSLF.

The gene calls are TRBV7-9 and TRBJ2-7; TRBD1 or TRBD2 may be the D gene (6 bases each). The CDR3 has 15 residues. Germline values: CDR1 SEHNR, CDR2 FQNEAQ (reference sequence). V was cut by 8 bases and J by 2 bases, with 19 bases left in between. The CDR3 DNA sequence: TGTGCCAGCGACCCGGGGGCTACCGGAACCTACGAGCAGTACTTC. Amino acid sequence: CASDPGATGTYEQYF.

The J gene is TRBJ2-1, the V gene TRBV9; D might be TRBD2 (5 bases). CDR1 and CDR2 from the germline V gene are SGDLS and YYNGEE. The CDR3 totals 18 residues. V was trimmed by 1 base and J by 0 bases, leaving 17 bases between them. DNA of the CDR3: TGTGCCAGCAGCGTAAGGAAGAGGGAGCGGAGCTCCTACAATGAGCAGTTCTTC. Translated, it gives CASSVRKRERSSYNEQFF.

The genes are TRBV5-7 and TRBJ1-6; no reliable D call. TRBV5-7 is treated as an ORF (open reading frame) with a function not yet certain. V dropped 7 bases and J dropped 6 bases, with 20 bases sitting between them. The CDR3 has 16 amino acids. The CDR3 nucleotides read TGTGCCAGCCCTCCTGGGGTCCATGCGGGTAATTCACCCCTCCACTTT. Protein sequence: CASPPGVHAGNSPLHF.

The V call is TRBV7-8, the J call TRBJ2-3; possibly TRBD1 or TRBD2 for D (5 bases each). CDR1 and CDR2 from the germline V gene are SGHVS and FQNEAQ. Trimming stripped 6 bases from V and 4 bases from J, with 17 bases between. This CDR3 contains 15 residues. The CDR3 bases are TGTGCCAGCAGGGCGGGCAGGGCGATTGCAGATACGCAGTATTTT. It encodes CASRAGRAIADTQYF.

The rearrangement links TRBV6-4 to TRBJ2-1; weak D call: TRBD2 (5 bases). The CDR3 length is 15 residues. Germline V lookup: CDR1 MRHNA, CDR2 SNTAGT. The V and J ends lost 7 bases and 2 bases respectively, with 15 bases between them. The CDR3 bases are TGTGCCAGCACCCCAGGTAGCGTCGCCTACAATGAGCAGTTCTTC. This encodes CASTPGSVAYNEQFF.

CDR3 DNA: TGTGCCAGCAGCACCATGGGGGGTCAAGAGACCCAGTACTTC. This gives the protein CASSTMGGQETQYF. The chain recombines TRBV11-3 with TRBJ2-5; tentative D call: TRBD2 (6 bases). This CDR3 region has 14 residues. CDR1 and CDR2 (germline): SGHNT, YENEEA. V was clipped by 5 bases and J by 2 bases, with 12 bases between them.